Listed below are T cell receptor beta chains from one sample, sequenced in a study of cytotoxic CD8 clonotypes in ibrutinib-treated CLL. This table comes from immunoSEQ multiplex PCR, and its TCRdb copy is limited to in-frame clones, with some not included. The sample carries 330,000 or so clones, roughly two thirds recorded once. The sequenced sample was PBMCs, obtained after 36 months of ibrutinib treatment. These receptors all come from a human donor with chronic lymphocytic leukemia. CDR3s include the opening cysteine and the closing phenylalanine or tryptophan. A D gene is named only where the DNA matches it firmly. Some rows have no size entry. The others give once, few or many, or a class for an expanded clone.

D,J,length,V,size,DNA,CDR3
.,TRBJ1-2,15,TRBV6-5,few,TGTGCCAGCAGTTACACTCAGGGGTTTGGCTATGGCTACACCTTC,CASSYTQGFGYGYTF
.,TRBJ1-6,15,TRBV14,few,TGTGCCAGCAGCCAAGGGGCAGGGGCTAGTTCACCCCTCCACTTT,CASSQGAGASSPLHF
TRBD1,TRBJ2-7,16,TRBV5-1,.,TGCGCCAGCAGCTTGTGGACAGGGCTTAGCTCCTACGAGCAGTACTTC,CASSLWTGLSSYEQYF
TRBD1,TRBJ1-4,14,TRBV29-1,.,TGCAGCGTTGAGGGAGGGGGCACAAATGAAAAACTGTTTTTT,CSVEGGGTNEKLFF
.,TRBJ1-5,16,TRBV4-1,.,TGCGCCAGCAGCCCGCTTTGGGGGGGGGACAATCAGCCCCAGCATTTT,CASSPLWGGDNQPQHF
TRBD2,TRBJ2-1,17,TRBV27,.,TGTGCCAGCAGTCCAAAACTAGCGACCCGATCCTACAATGAGCAGTTCTTC,CASSPKLATRSYNEQFF
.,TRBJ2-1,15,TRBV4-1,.,TGCGCCAGCAGCCAAGTACGAGGGGTAGTTGTAAGGCAGTTCTTC,CASSQVRGVVVRQFF
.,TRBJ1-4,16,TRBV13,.,TGTGCCAGCAGCTCCTTCGGACTTTCAACTAATGAAAAACTGTTTTTT,CASSSFGLSTNEKLFF
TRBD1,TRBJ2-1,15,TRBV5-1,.,TGCGCCAGCAGCTCTACAGGGACAGGGGTGATTCGGCAGTTCTTC,CASSSTGTGVIRQFF
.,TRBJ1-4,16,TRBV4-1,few,TGCGCCAGCAGCTTAATAGGCGGACATCCTAATGAAAAACTGTTTTTT,CASSLIGGHPNEKLFF
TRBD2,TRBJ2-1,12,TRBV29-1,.,TGCAGCGTTGTAGCGGGGGGCAATGAGCAGTTCTTC,CSVVAGGNEQFF
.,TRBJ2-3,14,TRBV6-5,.,TGTGCCAGCAGTTCGGCGGGACTGACAGATACGCAGTATTTT,CASSSAGLTDTQYF
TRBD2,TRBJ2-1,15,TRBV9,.,TGTGCCAGCAGCCTGGGACTAGCAACCTACAATGAGCAGTTCTTC,CASSLGLATYNEQFF
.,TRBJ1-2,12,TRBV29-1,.,TGCAGCGTCTGGGATATCTACTATGGCTACACCTTC,CSVWDIYYGYTF
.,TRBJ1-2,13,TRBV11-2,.,TGTGCCAGCAGCACCCGGACGAGCTATGGCTACACCTTC,CASSTRTSYGYTF
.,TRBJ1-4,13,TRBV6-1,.,TGTGCCAGCAGTGTGGGGGTAAATGAAAAACTGTTTTTT,CASSVGVNEKLFF
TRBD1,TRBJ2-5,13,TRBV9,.,TGTGCCAGCAGCTCAAGGGGGCGAGAGACCCAGTACTTC,CASSSRGRETQYF
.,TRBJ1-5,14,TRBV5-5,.,TGTGCCAGCAGCTTCGACAGTTTGAATCAGCCCCAGCATTTT,CASSFDSLNQPQHF
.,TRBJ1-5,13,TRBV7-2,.,TGTGCCAGCAGCTTGGAGGTTTATCAGCCCCAGCATTTT,CASSLEVYQPQHF
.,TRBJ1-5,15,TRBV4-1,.,TGCGCCAGCAGCCAAGTGGGAGGACAGAATCGGCCCCAGCATTTT,CASSQVGGQNRPQHF
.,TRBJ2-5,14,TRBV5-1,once,TGCGCCAGCAGCCCTGGTTTGTACCAAGAGACCCAGTACTTC,CASSPGLYQETQYF
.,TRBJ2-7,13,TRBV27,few,TGTGCCAGCAGTTTGGGGGGAACCTACGAGCAGTACTTC,CASSLGGTYEQYF
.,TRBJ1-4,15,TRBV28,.,TGTGCCAGCAGACCTGGGACTTTCCCTAATGAAAAACTGTTTTTT,CASRPGTFPNEKLFF
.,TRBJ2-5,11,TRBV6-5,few,TGTGCCAGCAGTTACAGGGGGGCCCAGTACTTC,CASSYRGAQYF
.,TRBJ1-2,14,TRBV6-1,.,TGTGCCAGCAGTGCCTTATACGACAGCCGCGGCTACACCTTC,CASSALYDSRGYTF
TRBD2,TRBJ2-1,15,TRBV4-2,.,TGTGCCAGCAGCCGCGGACTAGCGGGAACGGATGAGCAGTTCTTC,CASSRGLAGTDEQFF
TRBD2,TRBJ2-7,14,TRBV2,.,TGTGCCAGCAGTCCTAGCGGGAACGTCTACGAGCAGTACTTC,CASSPSGNVYEQYF
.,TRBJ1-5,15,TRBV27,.,TGTGCCAGCATCCCGACAGGAGGCGGCAATCAGCCCCAGCATTTT,CASIPTGGGNQPQHF